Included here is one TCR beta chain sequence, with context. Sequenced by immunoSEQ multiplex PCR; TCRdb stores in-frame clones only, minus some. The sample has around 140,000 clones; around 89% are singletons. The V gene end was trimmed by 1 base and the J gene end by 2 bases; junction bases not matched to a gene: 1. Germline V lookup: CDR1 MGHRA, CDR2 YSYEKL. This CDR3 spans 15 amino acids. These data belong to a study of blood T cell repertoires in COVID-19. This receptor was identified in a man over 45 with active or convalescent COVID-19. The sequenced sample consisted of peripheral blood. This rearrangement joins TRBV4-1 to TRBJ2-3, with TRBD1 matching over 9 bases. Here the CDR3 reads CASSQGDRDTDTQYF. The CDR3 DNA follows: TGCGCCAGCAGCCAAGGGGACAGGGACACAGATACGCAGTATTTT.